Presented here are 13 T cell receptor beta chains from one specimen sequenced in a study of blood T cell repertoires in COVID-19. TCRdb's table, derived via immunoSEQ multiplex PCR, lists solely in-frame clones and lacks some. The profile covers 70,000 to 95,000 clones, with almost 95% appearing a single time and approximately 6% taken by the ten largest. The sample comprised peripheral blood. The receptors were gathered from a woman aged 55-69 years with active COVID-19.

The chain recombines TRBV4-3 with TRBJ2-7; TRBD1 matches 11 bases. The J segment lost 2 bases and the V segment lost 0 bases, leaving 9 bases of the junction unmatched. This CDR3 comprises 18 residues. CDR1 LGHNA and CDR2 YSLEER come from the germline V gene. CDR3 residues: CASSQDLGLGQGAYEQYF. The DNA of the CDR3 is TGCGCCAGCAGCCAAGATCTTGGGTTGGGACAGGGGGCCTACGAGCAGTACTTC.

The chain carries TRBV6-5 and TRBJ1-1; D might be TRBD1 (6 bases). Trimming pared 0 bases from V and 3 bases from J, leaving 14 bases between. Looked up from germline, CDR1 is MNHEY and CDR2 is SVGAGI. The CDR3 consists of 16 residues. The CDR3 loop reads CASSYSSAGADTEAFF. CDR3 nucleotide sequence: TGTGCCAGCAGTTACTCGAGTGCAGGGGCGGACACTGAAGCTTTCTTT.

The gene calls are TRBV7-2 and TRBJ1-2; 12 positions agree with TRBD1. This CDR3 is 16 amino acids long. Germline lookup yields CDR1 SGHTA and CDR2 FQGNSA. After removal of 4 bases from V and 7 bases from J, the junction contained 10 bases not matched to a gene. CDR3 protein: CASSSPPGQGAGGYTF. Written as DNA, the CDR3 is TGTGCCAGCAGCTCCCCCCCGGGACAGGGGGCGGGTGGCTACACCTTC.

The chain is built from TRBV28 and TRBJ2-5; D gene unclear. Germline V lookup: CDR1 MDHEN, CDR2 SYDVKM. The V end lost 4 bases, the J end lost 4 bases, and 19 bases lay between the germline ends. This CDR3 spans 16 amino acids. This chain's CDR3 is CASSSPVDKLGETQYF. Written as DNA, the CDR3 is TGTGCCAGCAGTTCCCCCGTAGACAAACTGGGAGAGACCCAGTACTTC. The variable domain in full, completed from reference TRBV28 and TRBJ2-5, reads DVKVTQSSRYLVKRTGEKVFLECVQDMDHENMFWYRQDPGLGLRLIYFSYDVKMKEKGDIPEGYSVSREKKERFSLILESASTNQTSMYLCASSSPVDKLGETQYFGPGTRLLVL.

This chain uses TRBV6-6 with TRBJ2-7, with D possibly matching TRBD2 (6 bases). The V end was cut by 2 bases, the J end by 7 bases, with 21 bases between. The CDR3 loop spans 16 amino acids. Germline CDR1 reads MNHNY; CDR2 reads SVGAGI (reference sequence). The CDR3 coding sequence is TGTGCCAGCAGTTACGCCTGGGGGGAAAGATCGGGGGAGCAGTACTTC. Its translation: CASSYAWGERSGEQYF.

This chain joins TRBV6-5 and TRBJ2-1, with 8 bases lining up with TRBD2. V trimming: 6 bases; J trimming: 4 bases; junction bases outside the gene matches: 5. CDR1 MNHEY and CDR2 SVGAGI come from the germline V gene. This CDR3 comprises 14 residues. CDR3 sequence reads: CASRDGGAYNEQFF. In DNA form, the CDR3 reads TGTGCCAGCAGGGACGGGGGGGCTTACAATGAGCAGTTCTTC.

The V call is TRBV7-6, the J call TRBJ1-2, with 7 bases aligning to TRBD1. The CDR3 is made up of 17 amino acids. Germline-derived CDR1 and CDR2 are SGHVS and FNYEAQ. The V segment lost 1 base and the J segment 0 bases; nucleotides outside the gene matches: 8. The CDR3 sequence: CASSLGVGGYSNYGYTF. CDR3 bases: TGTGCCAGCAGCTTAGGTGTAGGGGGCTATTCTAACTATGGCTACACCTTC.

The chain uses TRBV3-1 (or the pseudogene TRBV3-2) and TRBJ1-2; 7 bases align to TRBD1. The V gene end was trimmed by 6 bases and the J gene end by 8 bases; junction bases not matched to a gene: 9. The germline gives CDR1 LGHDT, CDR2 YNNKEL (reference sequence). The CDR3 sequence is 13 residues long. The CDR3 sequence: CASRKDRVSGYTF. The CDR3 DNA reads TGTGCCAGCAGAAAAGACAGGGTGAGCGGCTACACCTTC.

The rearrangement uses TRBV10-3 and TRBJ2-7; maybe TRBD1 (5 bases). The CDR3 length is 8 residues. Per the germline V gene, CDR1 is ENHRY and CDR2 is SYGVKD. CDR3 bases: TGTGTAGGGGACGAGCAGTACTTC. Translation gives CVGDEQYF.

This chain connects TRBV19 to TRBJ1-4; maybe TRBD1 (5 bases). The CDR3 consists of 16 residues. V was clipped by 1 base and J by 0 bases, with 9 bases between them. Germline-derived CDR1 and CDR2 are LNHDA and SQIVND (reference sequence). CDR3 sequence: CASSIGGSATNEKLFF. The CDR3 nucleotides read TGTGCCAGTAGTATAGGGGGCTCTGCAACTAATGAAAAACTGTTTTTT.

This chain connects TRBV28 to TRBJ1-2; TRBD1 matches at 7 bases. The CDR3 length is 13 residues. From germline, CDR1 is MDHEN and CDR2 SYDVKM. V lost 6 bases and J lost 4; bases outside the gene matches: 5. The CDR3 loop reads CASRTGFTYGYTF. The CDR3 DNA sequence: TGTGCCAGCAGGACAGGGTTTACCTATGGCTACACCTTC.

This chain uses TRBV6-5 with TRBJ2-7; 10 positions agree with TRBD2. Germline V CDR1 and CDR2: MNHEY, SVGAGI. J was trimmed by 5 bases and V by 0 bases; bases with no gene match: 4. The CDR3 is 15 residues long. The CDR3 loop reads CASSYSSGRAHEQYF. The CDR3 region has the DNA TGTGCCAGCAGTTACTCGAGCGGGAGGGCCCACGAGCAGTACTTC.

This chain uses TRBV30 with TRBJ1-1, with 7 bases aligning to TRBD1. CDR3 length: 13 amino acids. The junction had 1 base not matched to a gene; V was cut back by 3 bases and J by 0 bases. Per the germline V gene, CDR1 is GTSNPN and CDR2 is SVGIG (reference sequence). CDR3 sequence reads: CAWRGQVNTEAFF. The CDR3 coding sequence is TGTGCCTGGAGAGGACAGGTGAACACTGAAGCTTTCTTT.